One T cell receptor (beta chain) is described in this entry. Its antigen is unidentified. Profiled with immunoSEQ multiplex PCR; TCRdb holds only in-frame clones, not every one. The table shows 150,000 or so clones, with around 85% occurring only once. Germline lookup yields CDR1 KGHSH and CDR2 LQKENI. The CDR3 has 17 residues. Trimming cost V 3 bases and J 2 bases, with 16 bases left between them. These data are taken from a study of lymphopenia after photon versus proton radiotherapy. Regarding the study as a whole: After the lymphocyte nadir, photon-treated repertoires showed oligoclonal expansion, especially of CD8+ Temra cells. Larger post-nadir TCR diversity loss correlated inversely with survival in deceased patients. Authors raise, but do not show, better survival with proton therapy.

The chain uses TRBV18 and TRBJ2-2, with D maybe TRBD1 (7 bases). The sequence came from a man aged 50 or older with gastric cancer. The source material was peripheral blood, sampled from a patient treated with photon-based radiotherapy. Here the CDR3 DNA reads TGTGCCAGCTCACCCCGGGGGAGGACAGGCAACACCGGGGAGCTGTTTTTT. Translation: CASSPRGRTGNTGELFF.